This entry concerns a single T cell receptor beta chain. The sample is drawn from a study of blood T cell repertoires in COVID-19. Whole-study context: Researchers got acute and convalescent COVID-19 samples from the United States, Italy and Spain. PBMCs, B-cell-depleted T cells, or T cells were the source of the cDNA or gDNA that made up the material.

V lost 5 bases, J lost 0 bases, and 11 bases stayed unmatched. Germline CDR1 and CDR2: SEHNR and FQNEAQ (reference sequence). This CDR3 contains 17 residues. The authors' processing: Reference gene primer amplification gave nucleated cell count estimates. Produced via immunoSEQ multiplex PCR; TCRdb's table is partial and in-frame only. Clone size and the V and J calls come from that table; the DNA yielded D and trimming. The sample records approximately 210,000 clones, roughly 81% being singletons. The V and J genes are TRBV7-9 and TRBJ2-3; 7 bases fit TRBD2. Sequences were obtained from peripheral blood. The source of this sequence is a woman in her forties or fifties with active or convalescent COVID-19. CDR3 in DNA: TGTGCCAGCAGCCCGCGGGGGTTTGAGACTAGCACAGATACGCAGTATTTT. It codes for CASSPRGFETSTDTQYF.